This TCR beta chain was obtained from a study of T-cell reconstitution after alpha-beta-depleted transplantation in children. This clonotype was observed a handful of times. CDR3 length equals 14 residues. Trimming stripped 5 bases from V and 3 bases from J, with 14 bases between. Unique molecular identifiers tagged the TCRbeta library. One entry per CDR3 protein results from TCRdb running MiXCR on the PCR reads. The sample shows hundreds of thousands of distinct CDR3 sequences, roughly 17% of them seen only once. This material consisted of PBMCs from the stem cell graft donor, taken from the stem cell graft. This clonotype originated in a human donor who donated a stem cell graft to a child with acute myeloid leukemia. The V gene is TRBV12-3 or TRBV12-4, the J gene TRBJ2-7; TRBD1 might be the D (5 bases). The CDR3 here is CASSLTSQDYEQYF. The CDR3 DNA reads as TGTGCCAGCAGTCTTACTTCACAGGACTACGAGCAGTACTTC.